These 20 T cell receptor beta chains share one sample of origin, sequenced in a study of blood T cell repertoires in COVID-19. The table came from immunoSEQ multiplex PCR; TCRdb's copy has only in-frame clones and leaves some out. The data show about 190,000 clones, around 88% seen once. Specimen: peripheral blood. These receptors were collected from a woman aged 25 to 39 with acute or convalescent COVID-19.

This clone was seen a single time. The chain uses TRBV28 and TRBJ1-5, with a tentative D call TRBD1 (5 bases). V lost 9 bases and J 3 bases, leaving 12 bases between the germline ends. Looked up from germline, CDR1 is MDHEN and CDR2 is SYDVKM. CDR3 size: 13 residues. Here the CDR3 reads CASNRQNNQPQHF. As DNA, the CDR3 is TGTGCCAGTAACCGACAGAACAATCAGCCCCAGCATTTT.

The CDR3 reads CASSGGSYNSPLHF. CDR3 nucleotides: TGTGCCAGCAGTGGCGGCTCCTATAATTCACCCCTCCACTTT. V usage is TRBV25-1 and J usage is TRBJ1-6; no definite D call. This CDR3 contains 14 residues. Germline lookup yields CDR1 MGHDK and CDR2 SYGVNS. V lost 4 bases and J lost 0, with 4 bases in between.

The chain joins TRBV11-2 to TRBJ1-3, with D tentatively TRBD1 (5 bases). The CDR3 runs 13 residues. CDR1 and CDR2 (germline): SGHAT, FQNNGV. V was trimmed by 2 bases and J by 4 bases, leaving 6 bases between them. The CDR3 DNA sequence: TGTGCCAGCAGCTTACAGGGAGGAAACACCATATATTTT. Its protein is CASSLQGGNTIYF.

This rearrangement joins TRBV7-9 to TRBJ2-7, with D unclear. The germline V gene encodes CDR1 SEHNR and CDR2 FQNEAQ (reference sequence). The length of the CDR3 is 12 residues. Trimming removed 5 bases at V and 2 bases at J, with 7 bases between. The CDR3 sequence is CASSPLTYEQYF. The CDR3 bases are TGTGCCAGCAGCCCGTTAACCTACGAGCAGTACTTC.

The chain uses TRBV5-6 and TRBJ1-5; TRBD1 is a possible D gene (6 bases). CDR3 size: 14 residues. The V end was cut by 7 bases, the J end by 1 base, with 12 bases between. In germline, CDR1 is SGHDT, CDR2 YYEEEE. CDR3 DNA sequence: TGTGCCAGCCAGCCTAGGGGGAGCAATCAGCCCCAGCATTTT. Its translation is CASQPRGSNQPQHF.

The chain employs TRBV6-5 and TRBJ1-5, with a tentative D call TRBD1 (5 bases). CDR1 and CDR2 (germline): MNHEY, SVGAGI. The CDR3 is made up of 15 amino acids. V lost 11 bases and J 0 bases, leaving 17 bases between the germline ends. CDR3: CAAGLTRLSNQPQHF. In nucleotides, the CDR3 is TGTGCCGCAGGGCTTACCAGACTTAGCAATCAGCCCCAGCATTTT.

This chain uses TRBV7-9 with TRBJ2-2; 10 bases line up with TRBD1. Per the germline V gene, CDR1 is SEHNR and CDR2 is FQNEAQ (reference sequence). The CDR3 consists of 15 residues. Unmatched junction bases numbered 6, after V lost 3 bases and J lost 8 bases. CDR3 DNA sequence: TGTGCCAGCAGCTTCGACAGGGGGCGCGTGGGGGAGCTGTTTTTT. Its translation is CASSFDRGRVGELFF.

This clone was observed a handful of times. The CDR3 bases are TGTGCCACCAGTGGAGCGGGAGGGCCATACAATGAGCAGTTCTTC. Residues: CATSGAGGPYNEQFF. The V gene is TRBV24-1, the J gene TRBJ2-1; TRBD2 agrees at 10 bases. This CDR3 has 15 amino acids. V gave up 5 bases and J gave up 4 bases; unmatched junction bases: 4. From germline, CDR1 is KGHDR and CDR2 SFDVKD.

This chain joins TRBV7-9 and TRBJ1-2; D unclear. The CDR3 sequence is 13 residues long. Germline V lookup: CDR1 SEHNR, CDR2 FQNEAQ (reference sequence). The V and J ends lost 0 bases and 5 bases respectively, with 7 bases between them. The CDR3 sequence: CASSLANGYGYTF. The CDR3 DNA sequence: TGTGCCAGCAGCTTAGCGAACGGGTATGGCTACACCTTC.

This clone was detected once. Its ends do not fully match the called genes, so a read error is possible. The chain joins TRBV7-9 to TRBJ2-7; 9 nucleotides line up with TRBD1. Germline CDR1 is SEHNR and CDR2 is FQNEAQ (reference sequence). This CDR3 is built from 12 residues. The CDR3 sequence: CASSSGGTGFVF. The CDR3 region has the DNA TGTGCCAGCAGCTCTGGCGGGACAGGGTTTGTCTTC.

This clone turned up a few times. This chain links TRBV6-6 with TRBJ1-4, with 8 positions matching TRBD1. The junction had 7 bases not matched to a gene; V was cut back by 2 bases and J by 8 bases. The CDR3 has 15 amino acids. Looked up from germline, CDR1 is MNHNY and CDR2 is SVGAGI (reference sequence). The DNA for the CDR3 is TGTGCCAGCAGTTACAAAGGACAGGGTGGCGAAAAACTGTTTTTT. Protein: CASSYKGQGGEKLFF.

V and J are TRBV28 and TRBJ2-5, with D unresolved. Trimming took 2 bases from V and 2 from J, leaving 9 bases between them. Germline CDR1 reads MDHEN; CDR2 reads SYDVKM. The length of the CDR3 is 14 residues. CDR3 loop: CASSLVSGQETQYF. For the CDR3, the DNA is TGTGCCAGCAGTTTAGTCTCAGGACAAGAGACCCAGTACTTC.

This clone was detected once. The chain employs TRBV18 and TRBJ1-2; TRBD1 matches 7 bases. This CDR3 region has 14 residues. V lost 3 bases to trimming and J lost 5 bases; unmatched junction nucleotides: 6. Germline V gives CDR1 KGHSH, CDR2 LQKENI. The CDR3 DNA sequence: TGTGCCAGCTCACCTTCCGGGACAGAATATGGCTACACCTTC. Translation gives CASSPSGTEYGYTF.

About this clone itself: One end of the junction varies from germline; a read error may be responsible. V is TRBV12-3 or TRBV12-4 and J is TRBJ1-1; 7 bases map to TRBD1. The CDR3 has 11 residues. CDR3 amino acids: CASTEEGGFSF. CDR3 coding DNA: TGTGCCAGCACGGAGGAAGGGGGCTTTTCCTTT.

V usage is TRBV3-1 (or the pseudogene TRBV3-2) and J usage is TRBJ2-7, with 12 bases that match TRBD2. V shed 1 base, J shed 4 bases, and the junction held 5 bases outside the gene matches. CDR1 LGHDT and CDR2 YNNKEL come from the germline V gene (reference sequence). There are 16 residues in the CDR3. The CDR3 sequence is CASSQGQGLAGYEQYF. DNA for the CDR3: TGTGCCAGCAGCCAAGGTCAGGGACTAGCGGGTTACGAGCAGTACTTC.

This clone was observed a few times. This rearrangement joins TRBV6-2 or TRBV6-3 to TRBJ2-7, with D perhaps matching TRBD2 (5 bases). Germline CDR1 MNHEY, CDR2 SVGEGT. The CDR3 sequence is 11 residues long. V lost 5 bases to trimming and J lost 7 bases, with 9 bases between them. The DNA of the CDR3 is TGTGCCAGCAGTACCACTAGGGAGCAGTACTTC. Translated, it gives CASSTTREQYF.

The CDR3 DNA sequence: TGTGCCAGCGGGGGGGCGATAGGCACAGATACGCAGTATTTT. Amino acid sequence: CASGGAIGTDTQYF. This chain connects TRBV6-5 to TRBJ2-3; D possibly corresponds to TRBD2 (7 bases). The V and J ends lost 8 bases and 1 base respectively, with 13 bases between them. CDR1 MNHEY and CDR2 SVGAGI come from the germline V gene. The CDR3 loop spans 14 amino acids.

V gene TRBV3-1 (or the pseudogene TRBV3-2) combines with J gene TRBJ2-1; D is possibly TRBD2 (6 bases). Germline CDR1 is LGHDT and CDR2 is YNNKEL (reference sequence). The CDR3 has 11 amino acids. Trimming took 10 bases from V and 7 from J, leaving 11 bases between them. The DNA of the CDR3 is TGTGCCACGGGACTTCTGAATGAGCAGTTCTTC. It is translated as CATGLLNEQFF.

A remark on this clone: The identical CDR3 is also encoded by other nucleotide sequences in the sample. This chain's CDR3 is CASSLGGSSYNEQFF. Here the CDR3 DNA reads TGTGCCAGCAGCTTGGGCGGGAGTTCCTACAATGAGCAGTTCTTC. This chain links TRBV5-6 with TRBJ2-1, with 7 nucleotides matching TRBD2. Germline loops: CDR1 SGHDT, CDR2 YYEEEE. CDR3 length equals 15 residues. The trim removed 0 bases at V and 1 base at J, leaving 1 base unmatched.

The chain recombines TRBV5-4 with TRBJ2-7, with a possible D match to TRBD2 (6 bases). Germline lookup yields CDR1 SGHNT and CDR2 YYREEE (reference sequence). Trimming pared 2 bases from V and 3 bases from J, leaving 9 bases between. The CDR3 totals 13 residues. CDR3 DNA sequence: TGTGCCAGCAGCTTCGGGGGTAGCTACGAGCAGTACTTC. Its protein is CASSFGGSYEQYF.